Below are 29 T cell receptor beta chains sequenced from a single sample in a study of blood T cell repertoires in COVID-19. Using immunoSEQ multiplex PCR, the repertoire was profiled, and TCRdb retains in-frame clones only, with some absent. The table shows roughly 430,000 clones, with 88% occurring only once. Sequenced input: PBMCs or T cells enriched from blood (not recorded which). The receptors were gathered from a woman in her thirties or forties with acute COVID-19.

This clone was seen a handful of times. The rearrangement links TRBV7-9 to TRBJ2-7, with TRBD2 matching over 10 bases. V shed 4 bases and J 5 bases; nucleotides not matched to a gene: 5. CDR1 is SEHNR, CDR2 FQNEAQ, per germline (reference sequence). The CDR3 is 14 amino acids. The CDR3 nucleotides read TGTGCCAGCAGCTCACTAGCGGGGCTGAACGAGCAGTACTTC. This translates into CASSSLAGLNEQYF.

The chain links TRBV5-1 to TRBJ2-2, with TRBD1 identical over 9 bases. The ends lost 6 bases at V and 1 base at J; junction bases unmatched: 4. From germline, CDR1 is SGHRS and CDR2 YFSETQ. The CDR3 contains 15 residues. The CDR3 protein is CASTRTGENTGELFF. The CDR3 DNA reads TGCGCCAGCACTCGGACAGGGGAGAACACCGGGGAGCTGTTTTTT.

CDR3 nucleotides: TGTGCCAGCAGCGGGATCAGGGGTGGATATGGCTACACCTTC. Its translation is CASSGIRGGYGYTF. The gene calls are TRBV11-2 and TRBJ1-2, with D possibly matching TRBD1 (6 bases). Germline lookup yields CDR1 SGHAT and CDR2 FQNNGV. The V end was cut by 5 bases, the J end by 5 bases, with 15 bases between. The CDR3 sequence is 14 residues long.

The gene calls are TRBV2 and TRBJ1-6; the D gene is possibly TRBD1 (6 bases). Germline V gene sequence: CDR1 SNHLY, CDR2 FYNNEI. This CDR3 region has 17 residues. V was cut by 7 bases and J by 7 bases, with 23 bases left in between. CDR3 residues: CASTKGGGGPLNSPLHF. The CDR3 DNA reads as TGTGCCAGCACCAAGGGTGGGGGGGGCCCATTAAATTCACCCCTCCACTTT.

This rearrangement joins TRBV30 to TRBJ1-2; D remains ambiguous. Germline-derived CDR1 and CDR2 are GTSNPN and SVGIG (reference sequence). This CDR3 region has 17 residues. The V and J ends lost 0 bases and 2 bases respectively, with 19 bases between them. The CDR3 DNA reads TGTGCCTGGAGTGTACGATTGTCGGGAAGGGCGAACTATGGCTACACCTTC. Its translation: CAWSVRLSGRANYGYTF.

The chain couples TRBV7-6 to TRBJ1-1, with TRBD1 matching over 8 bases. This CDR3 comprises 15 residues. Germline CDR1 and CDR2: SGHVS and FNYEAQ. V lost 4 bases to trimming and J lost 4 bases; unmatched junction nucleotides: 8. CDR3 region: CASSSQIQGGTEAFF. CDR3 bases: TGTGCCAGCAGCTCCCAAATACAGGGGGGCACTGAAGCTTTCTTT. The entire variable domain, with the rest obtained from reference TRBV7-6 and TRBJ1-1, is as follows: GAGVSQSPRYKVTKRGQDVALRCDPISGHVSLYWYRQALGQGPEFLTYFNYEAQQDKSGLPNDRFSAERPEGSISTLTIQRTEQRDSAMYRCASSSQIQGGTEAFFGQGTRLTVV.

The chain combines TRBV7-8 with TRBJ1-3; D ambiguous. Germline assignment: CDR1 SGHVS and CDR2 FQNEAQ. Trimming left V 3 bases short and J 2 bases short, with 14 bases between. The CDR3 totals 16 residues. CDR3 sequence (DNA): TGTGCCAGCAGCTTCGGCGGGGAATGGGCTGGAAACACCATATATTTT. It specifies CASSFGGEWAGNTIYF.

The rearrangement links TRBV6-5 to TRBJ2-5; possibly TRBD1 for D (7 bases). The CDR3 extends over 15 amino acids. The germline V gene has CDR1 MNHEY and CDR2 SVGAGI. The ends were cut back, 2 bases at V and 4 bases at J, with 14 bases in the middle. DNA of the CDR3: TGTGCCAGCAGTTACACTCAGGGGGGCCGAGAGACCCAGTACTTC. Amino acids: CASSYTQGGRETQYF.

This clone was observed once. J is TRBJ1-2 and V is TRBV19; TRBD1 matches 8 bases. The CDR3 extends over 16 amino acids. V dropped 5 bases and J dropped 5; count of bases not matched to a gene: 13. Germline assignment: CDR1 LNHDA and CDR2 SQIVND (reference sequence). CDR3 nucleotide sequence: TGTGCCAGTAGTCGTGCCCGTGTACAGGGGGGGTATGGCTACACCTTC. Protein sequence: CASSRARVQGGYGYTF.

This clone was counted once. The chain combines TRBV23-1 with TRBJ1-1, with TRBD1 as a possible D gene (6 bases). TRBV23-1 is treated as an ORF (open reading frame) with a function not yet certain. Trimming shortened V by 1 base and J by 5 bases, and 17 bases separated the two germline ends. This CDR3 spans 16 amino acids. CDR3 protein: CASSQCPQGLGTEAFF. The CDR3 nucleotides read TGCGCCAGCAGTCAATGCCCCCAGGGGTTGGGGACTGAAGCTTTCTTT.

The CDR3 DNA follows: TGCGCCAGCAGGAAATATGGGCGACAGGGGGCCGGCTATGGCTACACCTTC. Amino acid sequence: CASRKYGRQGAGYGYTF. The chain carries TRBV10-1 and TRBJ1-2; the match to TRBD1 covers 10 bases. Germline trimming cut 6 bases from V and 4 bases from J; bases unmatched to any gene: 14. Germline CDR1 reads WNHNN; CDR2 reads SYGVQD (reference sequence). The CDR3 totals 17 residues.

This chain links TRBV5-1 with TRBJ2-3, with no clear D. Germline lookup yields CDR1 SGHRS and CDR2 YFSETQ. This CDR3 contains 15 residues. The V gene lost 4 bases and the J gene lost 0 bases, with 12 bases spanning the gap. The CDR3 region has the DNA TGCGCCAGCAGCCCCCCCCTAGGAAGCACAGATACGCAGTATTTT. Protein product: CASSPPLGSTDTQYF.

The CDR3 loop reads CSVVDRFTEAFF. In DNA, the CDR3 is TGCAGCGTTGTGGACAGGTTCACTGAAGCTTTCTTT. The chain uses TRBV29-1 and TRBJ1-1; TRBD1 matches 7 bases. CDR1 is SQVTM, CDR2 ANQGSEA, per germline. There are 12 residues in the CDR3. V lost 4 bases, J lost 4 bases, and 3 bases stayed unmatched.

A single count supports this clone. V and J are TRBV5-5 and TRBJ1-3; D perhaps matches TRBD1 (6 bases). Per germline, CDR1 SGHKS and CDR2 YYEKEE (reference sequence). V lost 4 bases and J 0 bases, leaving 14 bases between the germline ends. The CDR3 runs to 16 residues. The CDR3 sequence: CASSQIDRSSGNTIYF. The DNA of the CDR3 is TGTGCCAGCAGCCAAATCGACAGGAGCTCTGGAAACACCATATATTTT.

This chain links TRBV15 with TRBJ1-3; D is perhaps TRBD1 (5 bases). V was pared by 5 bases and J by 2 bases, with 10 bases between. CDR1 is LNHNV and CDR2 is YYDKDF in the germline V gene (reference sequence). This CDR3 region has 14 residues. Here the CDR3 DNA reads TGTGCCACCAGCGAAGCAGGGCCTGGAAACACCATATATTTT. Translating it yields CATSEAGPGNTIYF.

The V call is TRBV16, the J call TRBJ1-4, with D possibly matching TRBD1 (6 bases). The CDR3 has 16 amino acids. Germline-derived CDR1 and CDR2 are KGHSY and FQNENV. V shed 6 bases and J shed 5 bases, with 19 bases lying between them. DNA of the CDR3: TGTGCCAGCAGTCGACGGGCCTCAGGGGACAATGAAAAACTGTTTTTT. Its translation is CASSRRASGDNEKLFF.

The chain joins TRBV11-2 to TRBJ2-5, with 12 bases matching TRBD1. The CDR3 runs 15 residues. Losses at the gene ends were 5 bases for V and 6 bases for J; bases not matched to a gene: 7. The germline CDR1 and CDR2 sequences are SGHAT and FQNNGV. The CDR3, as DNA: TGTGCCAGCAGCCCCGGGACAGGGGGCGGTCAGACCCAGTACTTC. Amino acid sequence: CASSPGTGGGQTQYF. The full variable domain, with the rest looked up from reference TRBV11-2 and TRBJ2-5, is EAGVAQSPRYKIIEKRQSVAFWCNPISGHATLYWYQQILGQGPKLLIQFQNNGVVDDSQLPKDRFSAERLKGVDSTLKIQPAKLEDSAVYLCASSPGTGGGQTQYFGPGTRLLVL.

CDR3 in DNA: TGTGCCAGTATTGGGAGAGCGGGGGCCAACGTCCTGACTTTC. This sequence encodes CASIGRAGANVLTF. The V call is TRBV19, the J call TRBJ2-6; TRBD2 is a possible D gene (5 bases). Germline-derived CDR1 and CDR2 are LNHDA and SQIVND (reference sequence). This CDR3 has 14 amino acids. The germline V and J ends were trimmed by 7 bases and 4 bases, with 11 bases remaining between them.

The rearrangement joins TRBV12-3 or TRBV12-4 to TRBJ2-1, with D possibly TRBD2 on 6 matching bases. V dropped 2 bases and J dropped 8 bases, with 7 bases sitting between them. The CDR3 is made up of 12 amino acids. CDR3 region: CASSLRRDEQFF. For the CDR3, the DNA is TGTGCCAGCAGTTTAAGGAGGGATGAGCAGTTCTTC.

The chain employs TRBV5-5 and TRBJ2-1; TRBD2 aligns across 12 bases. The germline V gene has CDR1 SGHKS and CDR2 YYEKEE (reference sequence). V was pared by 2 bases and J by 2 bases, with 5 bases of the junction left unmatched. The CDR3 covers 17 residues. CDR3 coding DNA: TGTGCCAGCAGCTTAAGACTAGCGGGGGTGACCTACAATGAGCAGTTCTTC. Translating it yields CASSLRLAGVTYNEQFF. The variable domain in full, completed from reference TRBV5-5 and TRBJ2-1, reads DAGVTQSPTHLIKTRGQQVTLRCSPISGHKSVSWYQQVLGQGPQFIFQYYEKEERGRGNFPDRFSARQFPNYSSELNVNALLLGDSALYLCASSLRLAGVTYNEQFFGPGTRLTVL.

The chain joins TRBV20-1 to TRBJ2-4; possible D gene TRBD2, 5 bases. This CDR3 has 15 residues. Germline values: CDR1 DFQATT, CDR2 SNEGSKA (reference sequence). V was cut by 3 bases and J by 7 bases, with 19 bases left in between. The CDR3 is CSASSSRNADNIQYF. The CDR3 DNA follows: TGCAGTGCTAGTTCTAGCCGAAACGCGGACAACATTCAGTACTTC.

This clone came up once. The rearrangement uses TRBV19 and TRBJ1-4, with 11 bases that match TRBD1. V was pared by 7 bases and J by 12 bases, with 7 bases of the junction left unmatched. CDR1 LNHDA and CDR2 SQIVND come from the germline V gene (reference sequence). CDR3 size: 13 residues. The DNA of the CDR3 is TGTGCCAGTATGAGGGACAGGGGGGAACAACTGTTTTTT. This sequence encodes CASMRDRGEQLFF.

This clone has just one count. This sequence joins TRBV29-1 and TRBJ2-3; maybe TRBD1 (5 bases). In germline, CDR1 is SQVTM, CDR2 ANQGSEA. This CDR3 comprises 10 residues. V lost 6 bases, J lost 6 bases, and 7 bases lay in between. CDR3 protein: CSVRQDTQYF. The CDR3 nucleotides read TGCAGCGTAAGACAGGATACGCAGTATTTT.

The chain uses TRBV27 and TRBJ1-2; 9 positions agree with TRBD1. CDR1 is MNHEY and CDR2 is SMNVEV in the germline V gene (reference sequence). V was pared by 4 bases and J by 6 bases, with 6 bases of the junction left unmatched. The CDR3 spans 14 residues. The CDR3 spells CASSSPGTGNGYTF. The CDR3 coding sequence is TGTGCCAGCAGTTCCCCCGGGACAGGGAATGGCTACACCTTC.

The table lists this clone with a few counts. The genes are TRBV2 and TRBJ2-1, with D unresolved. With 6 bases removed from V and 2 bases from J, the gap between germline ends came to 11 bases. The CDR3 consists of 14 residues. Germline V gene data show CDR1 as SNHLY and CDR2 as FYNNEI. The DNA of the CDR3 is TGTGCCAGCAGGGAGCTGCCCACCTACAATGAGCAGTTCTTC. This codes for CASRELPTYNEQFF. Full variable domain (missing parts from reference TRBV2 and TRBJ2-1): EPEVTQTPSHQVTQMGQEVILRCVPISNHLYFYWYRQILGQKVEFLVSFYNNEISEKSEIFDDQFSVERPDGSNFTLKIRSTKLEDSAMYFCASRELPTYNEQFFGPGTRLTVL.

This clone has ten or more counts. V and J are TRBV18 and TRBJ2-1, with 9 bases that match TRBD2. Germline lookup yields CDR1 KGHSH and CDR2 LQKENI. J lost 8 bases, V lost 8 bases, and 10 bases had no gene match. The CDR3 is made up of 14 amino acids. CDR3 sequence reads: CASTRGGASDEQFF. The DNA for the CDR3 is TGTGCCAGCACCCGCGGGGGGGCCTCGGATGAGCAGTTCTTC.

The gene calls are TRBV6-1 and TRBJ2-7, with D tentatively TRBD1 (6 bases). The length of the CDR3 is 14 residues. Trimming shortened V by 3 bases and J by 4 bases, and 13 bases separated the two germline ends. Germline CDR1 and CDR2: MNHNS and SASEGT. CDR3 coding DNA: TGTGCCAGCAGTGAGGGTTGGGGGCCGTACGAGCAGTACTTC. It codes for CASSEGWGPYEQYF.

The V gene is TRBV9, the J gene TRBJ2-7, with 9 bases matching TRBD2. This CDR3 spans 16 amino acids. Germline V gene data show CDR1 as SGDLS and CDR2 as YYNGEE. V shed 0 bases, J shed 5 bases, and the junction held 9 bases outside the gene matches. DNA for the CDR3: TGTGCCAGCAGCGTAGAATTTCGCGGGGGGGACGACGAGCAGTACTTC. Protein: CASSVEFRGGDDEQYF.

The chain recombines TRBV9 with TRBJ2-7, with 9 nucleotides matching TRBD1. Germline loops: CDR1 SGDLS, CDR2 YYNGEE. V trimming: 3 bases; J trimming: 3 bases; junction bases outside the gene matches: 7. This CDR3 has 15 residues. The CDR3, as DNA: TGTGCCAGCAGCGCCGGGACAGGGAGACTCTACGAGCAGTACTTC. Protein: CASSAGTGRLYEQYF.